A selection of T cell receptor beta chains follows, all from one sample in a study of blood T cells in healthy people across ages. TCRdb reanalysed the 5' RACE reads using MiXCR and keeps one entry per CDR3 protein. The data show some 1.5 million distinct CDR3 sequences, 28% seen once. The source material was blood. These receptors were obtained from a young woman in good health. The conserved cysteine and the conserved F or W are not part of the CDR3 here. The order of the fields is V gene, CDR3 protein.

v_call: TRBV5-5
cdr3_aa: ASSFESFRGEAF

v_call: TRBV6-2/TRBV6-3
cdr3_aa: ASSSWGSSNQPQH

v_call: TRBV29-1
cdr3_aa: SAAPSDSPYEQF

v_call: TRBV12-5
cdr3_aa: ASGITGTPGDGYT

v_call: TRBV12-3/TRBV12-4
cdr3_aa: ASSSGGLDNEQY

v_call: TRBV5-1
cdr3_aa: ASSFAEADTQY

v_call: TRBV7-9
cdr3_aa: ASSRKGSYNEQF

v_call: TRBV24-1
cdr3_aa: ATSDLGAGITGELF

v_call: TRBV5-4
cdr3_aa: ASSYNGGSHEQY

v_call: TRBV3-1
cdr3_aa: ASRGARDTFYEQY

v_call: TRBV10-3
cdr3_aa: AIGEASSYEQY

v_call: TRBV27
cdr3_aa: ASSGGQGRVGYT

v_call: TRBV20-1
cdr3_aa: SARGPGTSGDYNEQY

v_call: TRBV7-3
cdr3_aa: ASSLGSAEQF

v_call: TRBV2
cdr3_aa: ASLPVVGTEAF

v_call: TRBV18
cdr3_aa: ATSPGRETQY

v_call: TRBV20-1
cdr3_aa: SARPRGPIYGYT

v_call: TRBV18
cdr3_aa: ASSPQWNTEAF

v_call: TRBV28
cdr3_aa: ASSPPRGKGLAKNIQY

v_call: TRBV4-3
cdr3_aa: ASSQEVGRYEQY

v_call: TRBV6-6
cdr3_aa: ASSPFLVGNSYEQY

v_call: TRBV18
cdr3_aa: ASSPRAGRIT

v_call: TRBV5-1
cdr3_aa: ASSLGTISSYNEQF

v_call: TRBV6-2/TRBV6-3
cdr3_aa: ASSWPGGDVLT

v_call: TRBV3-1
cdr3_aa: ASSPVWRLAGGWEQY

v_call: TRBV6-2/TRBV6-3
cdr3_aa: ASSSRFGRGANTGELF

v_call: TRBV7-9
cdr3_aa: ASSSTGREDSNQPQH

v_call: TRBV12-3/TRBV12-4
cdr3_aa: ASRDSRIYNEQF

v_call: TRBV24-1
cdr3_aa: ATSITNRDGSQETQY

v_call: TRBV7-2
cdr3_aa: ASNNPGQGFHEQY

v_call: TRBV7-6
cdr3_aa: ASRGQGRPYEQY

v_call: TRBV28
cdr3_aa: ASSTLGGGNSPLH

v_call: TRBV14
cdr3_aa: ASSQTMDYYNEQF

v_call: TRBV9
cdr3_aa: ASSVEPGISNEQF

v_call: TRBV14
cdr3_aa: ASSQGTARGYT

v_call: TRBV18
cdr3_aa: ASSPLDGFGYT

v_call: TRBV7-2
cdr3_aa: ASSSRLGQDVIQY

v_call: TRBV29-1
cdr3_aa: SVELQGMENGELF

v_call: TRBV18
cdr3_aa: ANSPLPTGSGHEQF

v_call: TRBV18
cdr3_aa: ASSRDFTITDTQY

v_call: TRBV7-6
cdr3_aa: ASSLGAQGPYGYT

v_call: TRBV7-9
cdr3_aa: ASSLDIDNYGYT

v_call: TRBV12-3/TRBV12-4
cdr3_aa: ASSLSTGVGADQPQH

v_call: TRBV12-5
cdr3_aa: ASSGEIAKNIQY

v_call: TRBV30
cdr3_aa: AWSVGGRFGYT

v_call: TRBV20-1
cdr3_aa: SARDPSGSAINEQF

v_call: TRBV12-3/TRBV12-4
cdr3_aa: AGSPAKGDNQPQH

v_call: TRBV6-2/TRBV6-3
cdr3_aa: ASKGYRDNEQF

v_call: TRBV29-1
cdr3_aa: SGGTGPPYEQY

v_call: TRBV29-1
cdr3_aa: SLTGSADTQY

v_call: TRBV6-5
cdr3_aa: TSRLAFGSYNEQF

v_call: TRBV15
cdr3_aa: ATSTAPGLAAYEQY

v_call: TRBV27
cdr3_aa: ATKRQGYNEQF

v_call: TRBV5-1
cdr3_aa: ASSTAGGTEVSYNSPLH

v_call: TRBV7-9
cdr3_aa: ASSFGTELRSYNEQF

v_call: TRBV10-3
cdr3_aa: AISEQEGRGNEQF

v_call: TRBV7-6
cdr3_aa: ASSLVPPSPTGDNSPLH

v_call: TRBV11-2
cdr3_aa: ASSLRELALGGARRYTEAF

v_call: TRBV4-3
cdr3_aa: ASSQGRLAQF

v_call: TRBV7-2
cdr3_aa: ASSFTRESWTDTQY